This entry is about one T cell receptor (beta chain). What it binds is unknown. This record belongs to a study of OX40 agonist ivuxolimab in advanced cancers. At the level of the study: Of mixed ages from about 20 to 90 and averaging around 60 years, the group was 65% to 85% male.

Study outcomes and limitations: At 0.1 to 3.0 mg/kg and by week 6, CD4+ and CD8+ T cells in the blood had expanded clonally. Not determined was the antigen specificity of the expanded peripheral T cells.

Only in-frame clones appear in the TCRdb table, and some are missing; sequencing was by immunoSEQ multiplex PCR. The sample yields around 67,000 clones, 88% seen once. With 0 bases clipped from V and 4 bases from J, the junction kept 5 bases outside the gene matches. The germline gives CDR1 SGHNT, CDR2 YYREEE (reference sequence). This CDR3 has 17 amino acids. This specimen consisted of CD4+ or CD8+ T cells sorted from blood, obtained in a trial of the OX40 agonist ivuxolimab. This TCR came from an adult with an advanced solid tumor such as melanoma, head and neck, liver or kidney cancer. This chain links TRBV5-4 with TRBJ2-3; 13 bases match TRBD2. CDR3 nucleotides: TGTGCCAGCAGCTTGGGGACTAGCGGGGGTATGCCAGATACGCAGTATTTT. Protein product: CASSLGTSGGMPDTQYF.